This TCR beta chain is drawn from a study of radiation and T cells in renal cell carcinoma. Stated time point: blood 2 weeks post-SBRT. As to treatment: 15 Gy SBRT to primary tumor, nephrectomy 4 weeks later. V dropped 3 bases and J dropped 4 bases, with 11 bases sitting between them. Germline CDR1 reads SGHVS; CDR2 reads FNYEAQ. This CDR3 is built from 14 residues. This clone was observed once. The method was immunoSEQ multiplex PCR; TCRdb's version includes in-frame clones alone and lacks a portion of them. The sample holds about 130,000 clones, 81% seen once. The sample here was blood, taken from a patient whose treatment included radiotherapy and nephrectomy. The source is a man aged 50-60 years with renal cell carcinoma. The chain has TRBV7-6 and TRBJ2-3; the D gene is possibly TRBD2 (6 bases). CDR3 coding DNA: TGTGCCAGCAGCTTTTCGGGACTCGCAGATACGCAGTATTTT. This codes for CASSFSGLADTQYF. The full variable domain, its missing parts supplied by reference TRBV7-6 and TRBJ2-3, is GAGVSQSPRYKVTKRGQDVALRCDPISGHVSLYWYRQALGQGPEFLTYFNYEAQQDKSGLPNDRFSAERPEGSISTLTIQRTEQRDSAMYRCASSFSGLADTQYFGPGTRLTVL.